This T cell receptor (beta chain) was sequenced for a study of blood T cells in healthy people across ages. The use of a sample-barcoded 5' primer and a J-beta primer mix characterized a second PCR of about 7 to 12 cycles. Each CDR3 protein gets one entry after TCRdb re-called the 5' RACE reads with MiXCR. This repertoire shows 600,000 to 650,000 distinct CDR3 sequences, 58% found once; its top ten account for around 37%. Concerning this clonotype itself: Its specificity is unknown.

The study, taken as a whole, reports: CMV status of donors was not determined, possibly confounding expanded clonotype changes. Age showed a roughly linear inverse relationship with TCR beta diversity per million T cells.

The sequencing sample was made of blood. The sequence was obtained from a man between 60 and 70 years old in good health.

This CDR3 reads CAISEGVGASGNNEQFF. DNA for the CDR3: TGTGCCATCAGTGAAGGCGTCGGGGCTAGCGGGAACAATGAGCAGTTCTTC. The chain recombines TRBV10-3 with TRBJ2-1; 9 nucleotides agree with TRBD2. This CDR3 comprises 17 residues. V shed 3 bases, J shed 5 bases, and the junction held 11 bases outside the gene matches. Germline CDR1 ENHRY, CDR2 SYGVKD.